This T cell receptor beta chain was documented in a study of CD8+CD57+ T cells in acquired aplastic anemia. The wider study: Sorted cells (CD4+ and CD8+) yielded DNA amounts that averaged approximately 3.1 ug. Study conclusions and caveats: Patients had around 30 CD8+ CDR3 sequences in common with controls (the shared set).

Sequenced patients had shown CD8+CD57+ cell expansion by flow cytometry. The patients, all of them, had severe acquired aplastic anemia. TCR beta VDJ combinations and CDR3 sequences were profiled from genomic DNA. TCRdb reprocessed the reads via MiXCR and lists one record per CDR3 protein. Of under 500,000 distinct CDR3 sequences in the sample, around 30% were seen once. As concerns this clonotype: Its antigen is not known.

There are 14 residues in the CDR3. Germline V lookup: CDR1 SNHLY, CDR2 FYNNEI. V lost 2 bases, J lost 6 bases, and 6 bases stayed unmatched. Sample: sorted CD4+, CD8+, or CD8+CD57+ T cells (not recorded which) from PBMCs. The source of this sequence is a human donor with aplastic anemia. The V and J genes are TRBV2 and TRBJ1-2, with 7 bases fitting TRBD1. The CDR3 DNA is TGTGCCAGCAGTGAAAGACAGGGAAAGGATGGCTACACCTTC. Encoded protein: CASSERQGKDGYTF.